This T cell receptor (beta chain) is drawn from a study of blood T cells in healthy people across ages (dated by TCRdb to between 2014 and 2017). About the full investigation: In model experiments, roughly one uniquely barcoded TCR beta cDNA molecule per two T cells was captured by template switching. Four age groups were formed from the donors: young (average about 17 years), middle-aged (approximately 40), aged (around 68) and long-lived (around 80). To avoid experimental bias, donors of different ages were distributed randomly across sequencing lanes. The study measured age-related changes in TCR beta repertoire diversity using deep sequencing normalized with unique cDNA molecular identifiers. Using the same blood draw, the study looked at two additional independent replicas of 1 million unique cDNA reads for two donors, one aged 18 to 30 and the other aged 80 or older. Study-level results and caveats: Total diversity estimates from one million sequenced T cells were considered lower bounds and underestimates. Compared with the aged group, the long-lived group had more naive CD4+ T cells, fewer expanded clones and increased TCR diversity, suggesting age selection. Observed TCR beta diversity per million T cells fell roughly linearly with age, and a significant reduction was already apparent by age roughly 40. Because the CMV infection status of the donors was unknown, age-related changes in expanded clonotypes may potentially have been confounded. A strong correlation was found between observed TCR beta diversity and the percentage of naive T cells measured by flow cytometry. Because profiling used bulk unsorted PBMCs, naive and antigen-experienced compartments could not be compared conclusively.

From its cysteine to its phenylalanine, the CDR3 spans 13 amino acids. This entry keeps only the CDR3 DNA: 39 bases, framed from base 1. For CDR1 and CDR2, the germline V gene (reference sequence) lists DFQATT and SNEGSKA. The library was prepared using 5' RACE. The reads were generated on an Illumina HiSeq 2500. A second PCR of roughly 7 to 11 cycles was performed with a sample-barcoded 5' primer and a J-beta primer mix. Each TCR beta cDNA molecule received a unique molecular identifier from a template-switch 5' adaptor carrying 12 random nucleotides. At least 3 million CDR3-containing paired-end reads were obtained from each sample. The Mint cDNA synthesis kit, primed by a TRBC-specific oligonucleotide, was used to synthesize first-strand cDNA from all RNA. Following uracil-DNA glycosylase treatment, a first 18-cycle PCR with universal primers M1SS and BC2_uni_R was performed on all cDNA. Turning to the authors' computational methods: For normalization, 1 million high-quality reads, each with a distinct molecular identifier, were randomly selected from each sample. Instead of being binned into consensus sequences, reads with shared molecular identifiers were discarded. CDR3 identification, clonotype clustering and error correction used MiTCR with a Q25 quality threshold and the strictest error-elimination algorithm. Lower-bound total TCR beta diversity was estimated with a nonparametric unseen species model using Euler transformation. TCRdb's own reprocessing of the public reads used fastp at Q25 and MiXCR and kept productive beta chains. Records with the same CDR3 protein are collapsed into one entry carrying the most frequent genes and DNA. These V and J calls are TCRdb output, not the study's own analysis. For this sample there are approximately 680,000 distinct CDR3 sequences; roughly 30% appear just once. The top ten clones comprise over 15% of the sample.

Donors were roughly 40 systemically healthy Caucasian individuals from Russia aged roughly 6 to 95 years. Approximately 9.3 milliliters of peripheral blood were collected from each donor into EDTA-treated Vacutainer tubes. PBMCs were isolated by Ficoll-Paque density-gradient centrifugation, with at least 7 million obtained per sample. Trizol reagent was used to extract total RNA from PBMCs, with at least 6 micrograms per sample. Naive CD45RAhigh/CD27high T cell percentages were measured by flow cytometry on a PBMC aliquot from every donor. With respect to this clonotype: Its antigen is unknown. Per-base quality was not reported, and no clone a single base away is much larger than it.

Rearrangement joined TRBV20-1 to TRBJ2-5; the D element might be TRBD1 or TRBD2, as each aligns at 5 bases. The assigned J gene may be wrong: the sequence end matches TRBJ2-7 better. Input material: blood. The receptor was isolated from a woman of 80 years or more in good health. Donor details come from another sample of the same person, matched by shared clones. The DNA is as follows: TGCAGTGCAAGATCTACTACGGGACGCGAGCAGTACTTC. This gives the protein CSARSTTGREQYF.